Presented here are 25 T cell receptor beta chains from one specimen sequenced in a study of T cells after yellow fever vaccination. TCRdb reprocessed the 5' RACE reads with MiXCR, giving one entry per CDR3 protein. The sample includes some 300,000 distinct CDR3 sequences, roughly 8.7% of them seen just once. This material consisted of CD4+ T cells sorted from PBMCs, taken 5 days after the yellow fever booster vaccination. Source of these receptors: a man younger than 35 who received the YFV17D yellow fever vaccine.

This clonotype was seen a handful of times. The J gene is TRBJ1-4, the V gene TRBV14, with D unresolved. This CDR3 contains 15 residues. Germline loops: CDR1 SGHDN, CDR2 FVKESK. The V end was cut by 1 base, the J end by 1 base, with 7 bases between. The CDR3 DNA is TGTGCCAGCAGCCAAGTTGGCGGAACTAATGAAAAACTGTTTTTT. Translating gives CASSQVGGTNEKLFF.

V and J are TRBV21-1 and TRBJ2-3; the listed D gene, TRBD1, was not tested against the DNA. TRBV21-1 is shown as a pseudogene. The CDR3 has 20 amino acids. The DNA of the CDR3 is TGTGCCAGCAGCAAATTCCGGGGTAGCATAACAGGGATGTGGCGAGATACGCAGTATTTT. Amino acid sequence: CASSKFRGSITGMWRDTQYF.

CDR3 nucleotide sequence: TGTGCCAGCAGCCAAGGCCTAGCGGGGATCTACGAGCAGTACGTC. This translates into CASSQGLAGIYEQYV. The chain links TRBV3-1 to TRBJ2-7; 9 bases agree with TRBD2. The J segment lost 3 bases and the V segment lost 1 base, leaving 4 bases of the junction unmatched. The germline gives CDR1 LGHDT, CDR2 YNNKEL (reference sequence). The CDR3 contains 15 residues.

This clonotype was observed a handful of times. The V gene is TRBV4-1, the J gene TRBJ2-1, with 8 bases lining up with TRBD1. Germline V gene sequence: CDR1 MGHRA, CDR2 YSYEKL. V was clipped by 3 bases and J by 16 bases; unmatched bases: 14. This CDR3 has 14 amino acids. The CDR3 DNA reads TGCGCCAGCAGCCAGCAGACAGGGGATGCTAAGGATTTCTTC. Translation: CASSQQTGDAKDFF.

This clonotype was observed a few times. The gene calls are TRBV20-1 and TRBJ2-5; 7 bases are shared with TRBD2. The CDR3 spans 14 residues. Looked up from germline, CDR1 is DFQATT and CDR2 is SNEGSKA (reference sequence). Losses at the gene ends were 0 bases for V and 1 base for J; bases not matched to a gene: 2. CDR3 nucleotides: TGCAGTGCTAGAGAACGGACTAGCCAAGAGACCCAGTACTTC. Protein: CSARERTSQETQYF.

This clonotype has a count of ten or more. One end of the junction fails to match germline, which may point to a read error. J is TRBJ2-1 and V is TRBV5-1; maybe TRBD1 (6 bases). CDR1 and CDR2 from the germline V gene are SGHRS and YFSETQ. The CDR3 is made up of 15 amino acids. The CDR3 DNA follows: TGTGCCAGCAGCTTGGGGGCTAGCTCCTACAATGAGCAGTTCTTC. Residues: CASSLGASSYNEQFF.

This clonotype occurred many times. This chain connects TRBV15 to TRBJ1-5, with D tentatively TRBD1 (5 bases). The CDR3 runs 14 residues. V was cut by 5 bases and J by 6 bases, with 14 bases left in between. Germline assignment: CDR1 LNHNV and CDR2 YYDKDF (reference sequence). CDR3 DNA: TGTGCCACCAGCTATCGGAGGGACGGTCAGCCCCAGCATTTT. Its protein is CATSYRRDGQPQHF.

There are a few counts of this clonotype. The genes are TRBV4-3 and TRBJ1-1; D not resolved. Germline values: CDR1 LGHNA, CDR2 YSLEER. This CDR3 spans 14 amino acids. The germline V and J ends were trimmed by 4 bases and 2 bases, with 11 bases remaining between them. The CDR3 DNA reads TGCGCCAGCAGCCGACTGTTGGTAAACACTGAAGCTTTCTTT. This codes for CASSRLLVNTEAFF.

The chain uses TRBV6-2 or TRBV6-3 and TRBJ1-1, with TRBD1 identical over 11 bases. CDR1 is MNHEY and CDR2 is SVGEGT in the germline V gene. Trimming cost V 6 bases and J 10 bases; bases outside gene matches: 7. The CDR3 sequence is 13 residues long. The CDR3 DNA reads TGTGCCAGCAGCGATCGGGACAGGGGGGGAGCTTTCTTT. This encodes CASSDRDRGGAFF.

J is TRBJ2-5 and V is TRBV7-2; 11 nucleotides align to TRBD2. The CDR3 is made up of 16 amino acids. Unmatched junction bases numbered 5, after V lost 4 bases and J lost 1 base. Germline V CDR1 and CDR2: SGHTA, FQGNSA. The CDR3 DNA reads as TGTGCCAGCAGCTATAGCGGGGGGGCTTCCCAAGAGACCCAGTACTTC. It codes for CASSYSGGASQETQYF.

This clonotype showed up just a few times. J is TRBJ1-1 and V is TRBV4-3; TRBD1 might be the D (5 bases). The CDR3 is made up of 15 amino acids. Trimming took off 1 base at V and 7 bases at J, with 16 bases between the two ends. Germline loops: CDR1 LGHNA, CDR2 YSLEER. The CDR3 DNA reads TGCGCCAGCAGCCAAGTACCGGGACTTAACGATGAAGCTTTCTTT. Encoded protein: CASSQVPGLNDEAFF.

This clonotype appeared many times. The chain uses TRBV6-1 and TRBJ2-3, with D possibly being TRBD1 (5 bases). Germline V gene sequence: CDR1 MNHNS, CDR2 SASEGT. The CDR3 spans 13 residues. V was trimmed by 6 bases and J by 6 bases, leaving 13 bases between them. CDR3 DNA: TGTGCCAGCAGGTGGGGCGCTGGGGATACGCAGTATTTT. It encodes CASRWGAGDTQYF.

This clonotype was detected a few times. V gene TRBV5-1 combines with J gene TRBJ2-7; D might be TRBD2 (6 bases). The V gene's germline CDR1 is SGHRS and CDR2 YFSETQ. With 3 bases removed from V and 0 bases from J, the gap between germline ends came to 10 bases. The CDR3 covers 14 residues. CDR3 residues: CASSWDSISYEQYV. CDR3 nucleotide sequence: TGCGCCAGCAGCTGGGACTCGATCTCCTACGAGCAGTACGTC.

CDR3 in amino acids: CASSSTGGEKLFF. Here the CDR3 DNA reads TGTGCCAGCAGCTCAACAGGGGGTGAAAAACTGTTTTTT. The chain is built from TRBV7-2 and TRBJ1-4; 8 nucleotides match TRBD1. Losses at the gene ends were 4 bases for V and 7 bases for J; bases not matched to a gene: 2. CDR3 length: 13 amino acids. Germline V gives CDR1 SGHTA, CDR2 FQGNSA.

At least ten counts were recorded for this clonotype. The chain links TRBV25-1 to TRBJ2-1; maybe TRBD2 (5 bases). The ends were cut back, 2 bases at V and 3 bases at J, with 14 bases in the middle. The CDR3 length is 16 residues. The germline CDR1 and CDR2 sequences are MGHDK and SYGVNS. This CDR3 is CASSEVRRAGYNEQFF. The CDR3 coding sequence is TGTGCCAGCAGTGAAGTTCGGCGGGCCGGCTACAATGAGCAGTTCTTC.

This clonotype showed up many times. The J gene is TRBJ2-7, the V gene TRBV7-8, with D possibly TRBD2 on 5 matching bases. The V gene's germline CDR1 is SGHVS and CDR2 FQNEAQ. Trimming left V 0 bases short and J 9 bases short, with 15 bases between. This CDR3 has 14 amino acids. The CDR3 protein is CASSLADGVGRQYV. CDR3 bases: TGTGCCAGCAGCTTAGCGGACGGGGTAGGGAGGCAGTACGTC.

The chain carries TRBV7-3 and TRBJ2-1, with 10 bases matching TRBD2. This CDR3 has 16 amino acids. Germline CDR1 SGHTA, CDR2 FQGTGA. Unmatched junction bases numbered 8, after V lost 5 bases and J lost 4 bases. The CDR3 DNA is TGTGCCAGCAGCGGACACTTAGCGGGGGGATACAATGAGCAGTTCTTC. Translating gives CASSGHLAGGYNEQFF. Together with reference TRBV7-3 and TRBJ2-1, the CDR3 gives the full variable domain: GAGVSQTPSNKVTEKGKYVELRCDPISGHTALYWYRQSLGQGPEFLIYFQGTGAADDSGLPNDRFFAVRPEGSVSTLKIQRTERGDSAVYLCASSGHLAGGYNEQFFGPGTRLTVL.

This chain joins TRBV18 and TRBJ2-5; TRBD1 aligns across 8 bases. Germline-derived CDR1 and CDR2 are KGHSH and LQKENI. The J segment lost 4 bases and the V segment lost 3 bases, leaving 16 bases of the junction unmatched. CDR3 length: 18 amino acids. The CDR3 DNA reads TGTGCCAGCTCACCGAAGGCAGGGGGCGGTCGCGTTGGAGAGACCCAGTACTTC. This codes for CASSPKAGGGRVGETQYF.

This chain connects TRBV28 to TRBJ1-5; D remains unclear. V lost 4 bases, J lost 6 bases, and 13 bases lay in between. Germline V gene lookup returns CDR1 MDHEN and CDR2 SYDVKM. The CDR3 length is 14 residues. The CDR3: CASSSPPGSQPQHF. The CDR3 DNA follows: TGTGCCAGCAGTTCACCCCCTGGGAGTCAGCCCCAGCATTTT.

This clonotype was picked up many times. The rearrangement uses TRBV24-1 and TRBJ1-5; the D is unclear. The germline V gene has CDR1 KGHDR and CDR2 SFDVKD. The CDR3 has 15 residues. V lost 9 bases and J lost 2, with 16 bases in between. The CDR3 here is CATSDGYGGNQPQHF. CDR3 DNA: TGTGCCACCTCTGACGGGTACGGGGGCAATCAGCCCCAGCATTTT.

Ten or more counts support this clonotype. CDR3 nucleotides: TGCAGTGCTGAATCCCAGTGGGGGGCCCAAGAGACCCAGTACTTC. Protein: CSAESQWGAQETQYF. The gene calls are TRBV20-1 and TRBJ2-5; D possibly matches TRBD1 or TRBD2 (6 bases each). Trimming took 5 bases from V and 1 from J, leaving 17 bases between them. Germline V CDR1 and CDR2: DFQATT, SNEGSKA (reference sequence). CDR3 length equals 15 residues.

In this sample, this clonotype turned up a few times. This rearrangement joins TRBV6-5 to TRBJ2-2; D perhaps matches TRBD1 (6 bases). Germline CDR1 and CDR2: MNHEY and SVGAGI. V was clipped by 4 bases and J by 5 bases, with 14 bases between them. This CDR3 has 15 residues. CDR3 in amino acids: CASSSRGLSTGELFF. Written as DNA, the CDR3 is TGTGCCAGCAGTTCCAGGGGTTTATCGACCGGGGAGCTGTTTTTT.

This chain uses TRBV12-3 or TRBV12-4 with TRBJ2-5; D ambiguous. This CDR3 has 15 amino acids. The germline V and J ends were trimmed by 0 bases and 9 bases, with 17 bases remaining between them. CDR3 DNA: TGTGCCAGCAGTTTAGCGCTCATGGGTTTTGGGGCCCAGTACTTC. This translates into CASSLALMGFGAQYF.

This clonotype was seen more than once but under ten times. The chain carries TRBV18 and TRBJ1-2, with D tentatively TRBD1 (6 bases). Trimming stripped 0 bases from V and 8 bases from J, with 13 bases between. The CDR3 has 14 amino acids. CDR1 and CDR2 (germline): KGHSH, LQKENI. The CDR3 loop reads CASSPPSGAGGYTF. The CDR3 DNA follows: TGTGCCAGCTCACCACCATCAGGGGCCGGAGGCTACACCTTC. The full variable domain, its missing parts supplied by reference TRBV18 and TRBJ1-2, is NAGVMQNPRHLVRRRGQEARLRCSPMKGHSHVYWYRQLPEEGLKFMVYLQKENIIDESGMPKERFSAEFPKEGPSILRIQQVVRGDSAAYFCASSPPSGAGGYTFGSGTRLTVV.

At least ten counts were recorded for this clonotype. The CDR3 DNA follows: TGTGCCAGCAGCTTACAGGGGAACGGTAATAATGAGCAGTTCTTC. Translating it yields CASSLQGNGNNEQFF. The V call is TRBV7-3, the J call TRBJ2-1; D might be TRBD1 (6 bases). Germline V gene lookup returns CDR1 SGHTA and CDR2 FQGTGA. V dropped 2 bases and J dropped 7 bases, with 15 bases sitting between them. The CDR3 length is 15 residues.